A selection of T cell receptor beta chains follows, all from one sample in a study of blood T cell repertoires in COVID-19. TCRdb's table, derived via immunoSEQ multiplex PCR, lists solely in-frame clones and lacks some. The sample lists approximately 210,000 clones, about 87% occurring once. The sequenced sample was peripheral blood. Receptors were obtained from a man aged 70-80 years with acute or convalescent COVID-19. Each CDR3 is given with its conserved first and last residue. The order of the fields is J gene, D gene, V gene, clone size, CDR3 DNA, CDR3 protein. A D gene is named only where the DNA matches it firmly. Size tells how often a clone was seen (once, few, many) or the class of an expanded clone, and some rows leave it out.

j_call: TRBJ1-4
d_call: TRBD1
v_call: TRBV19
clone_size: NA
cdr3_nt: TGTGCCAGTAGTCTCAGACAGGGATCTGGAAACGAAAAACTGTTTTTT
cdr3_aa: CASSLRQGSGNEKLFF

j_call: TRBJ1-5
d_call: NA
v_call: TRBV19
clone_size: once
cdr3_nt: TGTGCCAGTAGTGACAGATATAGCAATCAGCCCCAGCATTTT
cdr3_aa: CASSDRYSNQPQHF

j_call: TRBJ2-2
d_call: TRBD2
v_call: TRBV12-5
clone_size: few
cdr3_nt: TGTGCTAGTGGTCCGGGACTAGCGGGACTTCTAACGAACACCGGGGAGCTGTTTTTT
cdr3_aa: CASGPGLAGLLTNTGELFF

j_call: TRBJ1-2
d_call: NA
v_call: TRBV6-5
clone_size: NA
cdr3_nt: TGTGCCAGCAGTCCAGTAACAGGGTTGTACGATGGCTACACCTTC
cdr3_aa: CASSPVTGLYDGYTF

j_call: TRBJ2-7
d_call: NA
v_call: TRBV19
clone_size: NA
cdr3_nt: TGTGCCAGTAGCATTACCCGGGACAATTCCTACGAGCAGTACTTC
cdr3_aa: CASSITRDNSYEQYF

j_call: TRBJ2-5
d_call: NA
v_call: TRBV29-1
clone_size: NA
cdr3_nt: TGCAGCGTCGAGCCCCAAGAGACCCAGTACTTC
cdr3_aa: CSVEPQETQYF

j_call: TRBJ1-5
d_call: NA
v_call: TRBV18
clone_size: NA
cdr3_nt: TGTGCCAGCTCACAAGGACAGCTTAGCAATCAGCCCCAGCATTTT
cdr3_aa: CASSQGQLSNQPQHF

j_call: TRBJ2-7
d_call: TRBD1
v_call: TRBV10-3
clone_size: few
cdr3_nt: TGTGCCATCAAAGGGACAGGGCCCTACGAGCAGTACTTC
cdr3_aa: CAIKGTGPYEQYF

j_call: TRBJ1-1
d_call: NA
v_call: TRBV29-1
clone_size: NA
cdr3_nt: TGCAGCGTCCACATTGACAGGCTGAACACTGAAGCTTTCTTT
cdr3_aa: CSVHIDRLNTEAFF

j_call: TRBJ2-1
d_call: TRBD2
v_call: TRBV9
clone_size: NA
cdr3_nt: TGTGCCAGCAGCGTAGTGGCGGGAGTTGGTAATGAGCAGTTCTTC
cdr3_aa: CASSVVAGVGNEQFF

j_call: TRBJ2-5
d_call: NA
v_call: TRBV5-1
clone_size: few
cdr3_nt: TGCGCCAGCTCGGGTGGGAGCCTATACCAAGAGACCCAGTACTTC
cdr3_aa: CASSGGSLYQETQYF